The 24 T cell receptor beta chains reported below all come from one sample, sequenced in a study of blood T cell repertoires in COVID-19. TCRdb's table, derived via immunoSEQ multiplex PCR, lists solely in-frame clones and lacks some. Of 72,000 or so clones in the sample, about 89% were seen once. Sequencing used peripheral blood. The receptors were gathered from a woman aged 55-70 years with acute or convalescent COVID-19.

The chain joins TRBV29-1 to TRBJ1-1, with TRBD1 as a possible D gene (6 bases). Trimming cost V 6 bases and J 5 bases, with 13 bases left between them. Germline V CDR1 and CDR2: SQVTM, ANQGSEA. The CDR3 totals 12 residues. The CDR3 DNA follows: TGCAGCGTCCAACAGGGTCGGACTGAAGCTTTCTTT. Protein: CSVQQGRTEAFF.

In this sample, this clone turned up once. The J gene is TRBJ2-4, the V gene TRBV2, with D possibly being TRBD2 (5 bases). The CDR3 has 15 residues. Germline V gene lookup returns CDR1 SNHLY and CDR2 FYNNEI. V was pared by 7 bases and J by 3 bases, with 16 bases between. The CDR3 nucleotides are TGTGCCAGCAAGTCGGGGTTCCGGGACAAAAACATTCAGTACTTC. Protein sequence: CASKSGFRDKNIQYF.

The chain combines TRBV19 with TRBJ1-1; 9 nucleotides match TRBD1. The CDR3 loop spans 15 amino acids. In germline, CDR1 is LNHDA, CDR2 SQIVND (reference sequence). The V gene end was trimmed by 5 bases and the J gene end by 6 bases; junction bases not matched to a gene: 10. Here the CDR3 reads CASSSMGGQGSEAFF. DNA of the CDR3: TGTGCCAGTAGTTCCATGGGGGGACAGGGCTCTGAAGCTTTCTTT.

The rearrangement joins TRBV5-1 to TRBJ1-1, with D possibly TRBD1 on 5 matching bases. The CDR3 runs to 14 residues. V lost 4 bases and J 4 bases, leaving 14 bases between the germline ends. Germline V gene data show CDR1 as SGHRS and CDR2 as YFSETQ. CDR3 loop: CASSRLGGSTEAFF. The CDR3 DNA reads TGCGCCAGCAGCAGACTGGGGGGGTCCACTGAAGCTTTCTTT.

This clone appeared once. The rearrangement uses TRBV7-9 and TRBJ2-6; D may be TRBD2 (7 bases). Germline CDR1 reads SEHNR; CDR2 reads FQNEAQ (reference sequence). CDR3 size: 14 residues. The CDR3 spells CGGGRESGANVLTF. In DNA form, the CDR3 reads TGTGGCGGGGGCAGGGAGTCTGGGGCCAACGTCCTGACTTTC.

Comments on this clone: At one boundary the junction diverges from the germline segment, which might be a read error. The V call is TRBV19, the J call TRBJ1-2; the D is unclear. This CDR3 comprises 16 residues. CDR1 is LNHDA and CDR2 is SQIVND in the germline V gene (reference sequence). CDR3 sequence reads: CASSIGEAHVRYGYIF. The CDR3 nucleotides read TGTGCCAGTAGTATAGGCGAGGCCCACGTTCGGTATGGCTACATCTTC.

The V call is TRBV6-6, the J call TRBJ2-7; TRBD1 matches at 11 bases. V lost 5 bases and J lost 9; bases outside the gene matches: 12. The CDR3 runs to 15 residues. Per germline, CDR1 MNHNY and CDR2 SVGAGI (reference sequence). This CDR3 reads CASSDGTGGFYVQYF. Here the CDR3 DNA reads TGTGCCAGCAGTGACGGGACAGGGGGTTTCTATGTGCAGTACTTC.

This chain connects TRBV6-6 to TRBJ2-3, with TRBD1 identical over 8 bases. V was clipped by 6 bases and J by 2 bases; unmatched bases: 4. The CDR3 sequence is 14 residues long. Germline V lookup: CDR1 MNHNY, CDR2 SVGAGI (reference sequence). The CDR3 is CASRWTGPTDTQYF. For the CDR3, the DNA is TGTGCCAGCAGGTGGACAGGGCCCACAGATACGCAGTATTTT.

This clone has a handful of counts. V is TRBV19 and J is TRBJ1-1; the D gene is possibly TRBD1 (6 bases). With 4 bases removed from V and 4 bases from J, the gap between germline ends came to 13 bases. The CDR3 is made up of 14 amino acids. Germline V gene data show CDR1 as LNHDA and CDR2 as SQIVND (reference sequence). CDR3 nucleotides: TGTGCCAGTAGTAAACAGGGAGTAGGCACTGAAGCTTTCTTT. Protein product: CASSKQGVGTEAFF.

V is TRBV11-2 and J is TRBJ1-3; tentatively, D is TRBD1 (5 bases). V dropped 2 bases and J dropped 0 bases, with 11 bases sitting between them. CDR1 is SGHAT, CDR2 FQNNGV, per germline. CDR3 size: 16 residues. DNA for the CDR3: TGTGCCAGCAGCTTACAATGGGGCCTCTCTGGAAACACCATATATTTT. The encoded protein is CASSLQWGLSGNTIYF.

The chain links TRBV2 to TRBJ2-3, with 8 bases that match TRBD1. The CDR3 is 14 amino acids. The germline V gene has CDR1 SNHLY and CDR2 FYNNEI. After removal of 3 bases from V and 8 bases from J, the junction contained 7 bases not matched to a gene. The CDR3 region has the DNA TGTGCCAGCAGTGACGGGACAGGTACTGGTACGCAGTATTTT. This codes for CASSDGTGTGTQYF. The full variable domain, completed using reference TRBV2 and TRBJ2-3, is EPEVTQTPSHQVTQMGQEVILRCVPISNHLYFYWYRQILGQKVEFLVSFYNNEISEKSEIFDDQFSVERPDGSNFTLKIRSTKLEDSAMYFCASSDGTGTGTQYFGPGTRLTVL.

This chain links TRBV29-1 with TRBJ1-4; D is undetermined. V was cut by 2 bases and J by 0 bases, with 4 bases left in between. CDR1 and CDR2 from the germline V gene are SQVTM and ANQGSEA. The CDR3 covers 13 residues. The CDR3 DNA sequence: TGCAGCGTTGAATCCACAACTAATGAAAAACTGTTTTTT. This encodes CSVESTTNEKLFF.

The CDR3 sequence: CASSQFSGETQYF. The CDR3 region has the DNA TGCGCCAGCAGCCAATTTAGCGGAGAGACCCAGTACTTC. The chain joins TRBV4-1 to TRBJ2-5; D may be TRBD2 (6 bases). Per germline, CDR1 MGHRA and CDR2 YSYEKL. Between the trimmed V and J ends, which lost 2 bases and 4 bases, there was a span of 8 bases. This CDR3 has 13 residues.

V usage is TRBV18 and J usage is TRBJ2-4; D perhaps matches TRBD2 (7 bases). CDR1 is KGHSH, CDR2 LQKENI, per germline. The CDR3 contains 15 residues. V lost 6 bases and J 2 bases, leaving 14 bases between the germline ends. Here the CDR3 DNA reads TGTGCCAGCTCCTCGGCGGGGGCTTCCAAAAACATTCAGTACTTC. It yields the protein CASSSAGASKNIQYF.

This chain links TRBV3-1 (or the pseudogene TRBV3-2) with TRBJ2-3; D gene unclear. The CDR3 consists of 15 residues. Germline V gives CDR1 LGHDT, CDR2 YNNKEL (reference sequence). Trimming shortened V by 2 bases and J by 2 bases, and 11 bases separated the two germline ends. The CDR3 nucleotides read TGTGCCAGCAGCCAAACGGAACGACTCACAGATACGCAGTATTTT. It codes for CASSQTERLTDTQYF.

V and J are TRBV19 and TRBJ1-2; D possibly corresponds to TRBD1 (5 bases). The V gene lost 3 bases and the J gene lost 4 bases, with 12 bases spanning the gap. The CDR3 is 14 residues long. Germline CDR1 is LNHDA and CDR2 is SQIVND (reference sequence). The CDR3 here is CASSMLDRSYGYTF. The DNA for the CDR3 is TGTGCCAGTAGTATGCTCGACAGATCCTATGGCTACACCTTC. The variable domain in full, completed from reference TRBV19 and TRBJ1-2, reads DGGITQSPKYLFRKEGQNVTLSCEQNLNHDAMYWYRQDPGQGLRLIYYSQIVNDFQKGDIAEGYSVSREKKESFPLTVTSAQKNPTAFYLCASSMLDRSYGYTFGSGTRLTVV.

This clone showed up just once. This chain's CDR3 is CSVWTGEGSPLHF. CDR3 nucleotides: TGCAGCGTTTGGACAGGGGAAGGCTCACCCCTCCACTTT. The rearrangement uses TRBV29-1 and TRBJ1-6, with TRBD1 identical over 9 bases. With V trimmed by 5 bases and J by 10 bases, 6 bases remained unmatched. CDR3 length: 13 residues. CDR1 and CDR2 from the germline V gene are SQVTM and ANQGSEA. Looking up the rest from reference TRBV29-1 and TRBJ1-6 gives the full variable domain: SAVISQKPSRDICQRGTSLTIQCQVDSQVTMMFWYRQQPGQSLTLIATANQGSEATYESGFVIDKFPISRPNLTFSTLTVSNMSPEDSSIYLCSVWTGEGSPLHFGNGTRLTVT.

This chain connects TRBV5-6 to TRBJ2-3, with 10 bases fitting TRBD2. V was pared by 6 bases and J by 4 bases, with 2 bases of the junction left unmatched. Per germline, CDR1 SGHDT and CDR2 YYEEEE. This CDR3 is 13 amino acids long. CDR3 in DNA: TGTGCCAGCAAACTAGCGGGGCCAGATACGCAGTATTTT. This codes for CASKLAGPDTQYF.

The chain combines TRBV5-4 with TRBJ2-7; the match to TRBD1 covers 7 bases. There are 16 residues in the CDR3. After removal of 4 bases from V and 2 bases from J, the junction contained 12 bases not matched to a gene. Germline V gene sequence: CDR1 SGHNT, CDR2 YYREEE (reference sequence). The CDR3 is CASSPRRSTGTYEQYF. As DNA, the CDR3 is TGTGCCAGCAGCCCGAGGAGATCGACAGGGACCTACGAGCAGTACTTC.

The CDR3 bases are TGTGCCAGCAGTTTACGACAGGTGTTTGATTCACCCCTCCACTTT. This sequence encodes CASSLRQVFDSPLHF. This rearrangement joins TRBV27 to TRBJ1-6, with D perhaps TRBD1 (6 bases). This CDR3 has 15 amino acids. V was trimmed by 2 bases and J by 8 bases, leaving 13 bases between them. Per the germline V gene, CDR1 is MNHEY and CDR2 is SMNVEV (reference sequence).

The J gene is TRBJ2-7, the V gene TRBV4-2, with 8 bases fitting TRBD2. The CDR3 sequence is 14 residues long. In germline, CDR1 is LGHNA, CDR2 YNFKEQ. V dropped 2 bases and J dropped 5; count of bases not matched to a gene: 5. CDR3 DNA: TGTGCCAGCAGCCAACCGCGGGGGGCCGACGAGCAGTACTTC. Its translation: CASSQPRGADEQYF.

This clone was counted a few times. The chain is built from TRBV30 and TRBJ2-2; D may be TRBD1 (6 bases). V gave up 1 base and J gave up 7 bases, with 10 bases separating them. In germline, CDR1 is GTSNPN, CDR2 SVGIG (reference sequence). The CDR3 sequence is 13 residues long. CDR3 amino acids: CAWSARGVGELFF. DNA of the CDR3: TGTGCCTGGAGTGCCAGGGGAGTCGGGGAGCTGTTTTTT.

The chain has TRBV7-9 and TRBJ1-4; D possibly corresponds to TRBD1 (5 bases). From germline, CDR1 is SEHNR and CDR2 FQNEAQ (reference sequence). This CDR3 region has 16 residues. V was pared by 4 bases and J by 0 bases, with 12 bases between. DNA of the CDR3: TGTGCCAGCAGCTCCTACCGGGGGGCAACTAATGAAAAACTGTTTTTT. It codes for CASSSYRGATNEKLFF.

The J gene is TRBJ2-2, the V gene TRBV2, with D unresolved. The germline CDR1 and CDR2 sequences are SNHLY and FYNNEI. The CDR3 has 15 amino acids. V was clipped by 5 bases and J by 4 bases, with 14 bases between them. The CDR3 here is CASSPIRVLTGELFF. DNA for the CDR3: TGTGCCAGCAGTCCCATTCGGGTCCTCACCGGGGAGCTGTTTTTT.